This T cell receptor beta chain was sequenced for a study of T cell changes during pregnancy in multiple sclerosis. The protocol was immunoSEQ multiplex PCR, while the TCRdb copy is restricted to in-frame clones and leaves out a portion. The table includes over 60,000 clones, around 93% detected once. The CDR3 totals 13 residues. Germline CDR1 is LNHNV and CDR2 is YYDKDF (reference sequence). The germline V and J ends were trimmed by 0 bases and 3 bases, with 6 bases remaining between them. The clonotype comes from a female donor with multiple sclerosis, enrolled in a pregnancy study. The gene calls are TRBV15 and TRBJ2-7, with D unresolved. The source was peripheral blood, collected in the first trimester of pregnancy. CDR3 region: CATSRERIYEQYF. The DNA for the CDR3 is TGTGCCACCAGCAGAGAGAGAATCTACGAGCAGTACTTC.